Below, 9 T cell receptor beta chains from the same sample are listed, as sequenced in a study of T cells after posttransplantation cyclophosphamide. Only in-frame clones appear in the TCRdb table, and some are missing; sequencing was by immunoSEQ multiplex PCR. There are about 40,000 clones in the sample, none observed a single time. The material sequenced was PBMCs. These receptor sequences come from a young man in good health and a related stem cell transplant donor.

This sequence joins TRBV29-1 and TRBJ2-2, with 12 bases that match TRBD1. This CDR3 is built from 16 residues. Unmatched junction bases numbered 6, after V lost 7 bases and J lost 0 bases. Germline CDR1 and CDR2: SQVTM and ANQGSEA. This chain's CDR3 is CSATGTGGANTGELFF. The CDR3 region has the DNA TGCAGCGCTACCGGGACAGGGGGCGCGAACACCGGGGAGCTGTTTTTT.

This sequence joins TRBV28 and TRBJ1-6; the D gene is possibly TRBD1 (5 bases). Trimming pared 7 bases from V and 9 bases from J, leaving 19 bases between. Germline loops: CDR1 MDHEN, CDR2 SYDVKM. This CDR3 has 15 amino acids. The CDR3 DNA follows: TGTGCCAGCAATCTAATGCGAGGGGCCGGTTCACCCCTCCACTTT. Translating it yields CASNLMRGAGSPLHF. The entire variable domain, with the rest obtained from reference TRBV28 and TRBJ1-6, is as follows: DVKVTQSSRYLVKRTGEKVFLECVQDMDHENMFWYRQDPGLGLRLIYFSYDVKMKEKGDIPEGYSVSREKKERFSLILESASTNQTSMYLCASNLMRGAGSPLHFGNGTRLTVT.

This clone appeared many times. This chain uses TRBV25-1 with TRBJ1-3; 8 bases align to TRBD1. CDR1 MGHDK and CDR2 SYGVNS come from the germline V gene. Trimming cost V 3 bases and J 4 bases; bases outside gene matches: 5. The CDR3 loop spans 15 amino acids. The CDR3 nucleotides read TGTGCCAGCAGTGACCCGGGACAGGTGGGAAACACCATATATTTT. This translates into CASSDPGQVGNTIYF.

The J gene is TRBJ2-3, the V gene TRBV4-1; 15 bases fit TRBD2. Germline V lookup: CDR1 MGHRA, CDR2 YSYEKL. Losses at the gene ends were 6 bases for V and 0 bases for J; bases not matched to a gene: 4. The CDR3 sequence is 17 residues long. The CDR3 region is CASSGTSGGYSTDTQYF. CDR3 bases: TGCGCCAGCAGTGGGACTAGCGGGGGGTACAGCACAGATACGCAGTATTTT.

The sample holds many counts of this clone. This rearrangement joins TRBV15 to TRBJ2-5, with TRBD1 matching 8 bases. Germline V gene sequence: CDR1 LNHNV, CDR2 YYDKDF (reference sequence). The CDR3 runs 14 residues. Trimming removed 3 bases from V and 5 bases from J; junction bases left unmatched: 5. The CDR3 DNA reads TGTGCCACCAGCAGTGAGGACAGGGTCGAGACCCAGTACTTC. It translates to CATSSEDRVETQYF.

Ten or more counts support this clone. The chain recombines TRBV7-2 with TRBJ2-1, with TRBD1 matching 8 bases. The germline gives CDR1 SGHTA, CDR2 FQGNSA. The ends lost 5 bases at V and 10 bases at J; junction bases unmatched: 4. CDR3 size: 12 residues. The CDR3 reads CASSTRTGEQFF. CDR3 sequence (DNA): TGTGCCAGCAGCACCCGGACAGGGGAGCAGTTCTTC.

The chain uses TRBV6-1 and TRBJ2-3; unclear D gene. The CDR3 is made up of 12 amino acids. V lost 2 bases and J lost 2, with 2 bases in between. Germline CDR1 MNHNS, CDR2 SASEGT. In nucleotides, the CDR3 is TGTGCCAGCAGTGAATACACAGATACGCAGTATTTT. Its translation is CASSEYTDTQYF.

This clone has at least ten counts. The chain uses TRBV14 and TRBJ2-7; tentative D call: TRBD1 (5 bases). V lost 5 bases and J lost 3, with 14 bases in between. Per germline, CDR1 SGHDN and CDR2 FVKESK. The CDR3 sequence is 14 residues long. The CDR3 sequence is CASSKTSGLYEQYF. In DNA, the CDR3 is TGTGCCAGCAGCAAAACGTCAGGGCTCTACGAGCAGTACTTC.

This clone has ten or more counts. The chain carries TRBV19 and TRBJ1-5, with 8 bases lining up with TRBD1. With V trimmed by 6 bases and J by 4 bases, 11 bases remained unmatched. CDR3 length: 16 amino acids. Germline V CDR1 and CDR2: LNHDA, SQIVND (reference sequence). The CDR3 DNA reads TGTGCCAGTAGAACCTTCGGGACAGGTGGAAATCAGCCCCAGCATTTT. It encodes CASRTFGTGGNQPQHF.